This T cell receptor (beta chain) was retrieved from a study of blood T cell repertoires in COVID-19 (dated by TCRdb to the early 2020s). At the level of the whole study: Samples from collaborators originated in the United States, Italy and Spain and spanned both the acute and convalescent phases of COVID-19. The material from the prospective study consisted of cDNA or gDNA derived from T cells, B-cell-depleted T cells, or PBMCs. Where HLA class I and class II types were available, the types were taken from metadata supplied by the sample provider, not from assay-based typing. The repertoires were released in a freely available public database meant as a resource for research on the immune response to SARS-CoV-2. Samples were obtained from the ongoing ImmuneRACE study (first 160 participants) and from over 1,000 subjects provided by 6 global collaborators. A de-identified subject ID, COVID-19 status, age in years and sex were almost always included in the sample metadata. The dataset comprised deeply sampled blood TCRbeta repertoires from subjects exposed to, actively infected with, or recovered from COVID-19. Study-wide conclusions, independent of this receptor: How much clinical and demographic metadata was included differed by source and by participant, and the metadata was provided uncurated.

One collaborating source in Seattle enrolled patients during active infection and followed them longitudinally through the course of disease. Whole blood was collected in K2EDTA tubes by collaborating institutions according to the institutions' own protocols. For TCRbeta analysis, collaborators shipped samples as frozen whole blood, isolated PBMCs, or DNA extracted from either of those sample types. Unmatched junction bases come to 10, with V trimmed by 3 bases and J by 3 bases. The CDR3 measures 16 amino acids from cysteine to phenylalanine. The entry retains the CDR3 DNA only, 48 bases that are in frame from base 1. For CDR1 and CDR2, the germline V gene (reference sequence) lists SGHNT and YYREEE. The immunoSEQ Assay, a bias-controlled multiplex PCR, was used to amplify TCRbeta CDR3 regions from genomic DNA. The study's processing was this. The number of nucleated cells in each sample was estimated from the amplification of reference gene primers within the assay. To quantify the absolute abundance of each unique TCRbeta CDR3 rearrangement, sequence reads were collapsed and filtered. For each sample, productive Simpson clonality was calculated as the square root of Simpson's diversity index across productive rearrangements. In TCRdb, the immuneACCESS table is reduced to in-frame sequences with V and J assigned. These tables do not hold every clone; where another copy was compared, an unresolved V gene accounts for under half, and the others remain unexplained. That table supplies the V and J calls and clone size; D and trimming were determined from the DNA. For this sample the table gives some 310,000 clones, of which about nine tenths were detected only once. Clones ranked in the top ten supply less than 3.5% of the sample.

As regards this clone: Its antigen specificity is not known. Per-base quality was not reported, and no clone a single base away is much larger than it.

Rearrangement joined TRBV5-4 to TRBJ2-7, with 9 middle bases fitting TRBD2. The source material was peripheral blood. This TCR came from a woman aged 25 to 39 with COVID-19, enrolled during active disease. The CDR3 loop reads CASSSVGAGGVYEQYF. In nucleotide form, the sequence is TGTGCCAGCAGCTCTGTAGGAGCGGGAGGCGTCTACGAGCAGTACTTC. The full variable domain, completed from the reference TRBV5-4 and TRBJ2-7 proteins outside the CDR3, reads ETGVTQSPTHLIKTRGQQVTLRCSSQSGHNTVSWYQQALGQGPQFIFQYYREEENGRGNFPPRFSGLQFPNYSSELNVNALELDDSALYLCASSSVGAGGVYEQYFGPGTRLTVT.